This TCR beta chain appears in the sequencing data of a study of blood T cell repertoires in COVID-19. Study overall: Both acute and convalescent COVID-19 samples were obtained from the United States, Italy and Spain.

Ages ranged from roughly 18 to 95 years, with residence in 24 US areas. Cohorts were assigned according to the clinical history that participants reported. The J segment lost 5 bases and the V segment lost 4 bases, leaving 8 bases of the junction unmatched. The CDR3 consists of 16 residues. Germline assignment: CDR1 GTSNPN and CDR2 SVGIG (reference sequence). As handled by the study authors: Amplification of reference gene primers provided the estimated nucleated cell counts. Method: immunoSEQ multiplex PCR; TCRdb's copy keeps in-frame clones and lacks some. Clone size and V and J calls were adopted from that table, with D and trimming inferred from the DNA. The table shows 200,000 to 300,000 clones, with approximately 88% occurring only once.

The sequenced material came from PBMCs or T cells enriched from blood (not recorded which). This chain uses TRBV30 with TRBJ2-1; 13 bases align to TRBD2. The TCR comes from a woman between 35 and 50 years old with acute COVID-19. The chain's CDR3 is CAWKPIGTSGNNEQFF. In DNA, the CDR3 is TGTGCCTGGAAACCCATAGGGACTAGCGGGAACAATGAGCAGTTCTTC.